This T cell receptor (beta chain) was captured by sequencing in a study of blood T cell repertoires in COVID-19 (dated by TCRdb to the early 2020s). General notes on the study: Samples from collaborators originated in the United States, Italy and Spain and spanned both the acute and convalescent phases of COVID-19. The material from the prospective study consisted of cDNA or gDNA derived from T cells, B-cell-depleted T cells, or PBMCs. The dataset comprised deeply sampled blood TCRbeta repertoires from subjects exposed to, actively infected with, or recovered from COVID-19. The repertoires were made available in a free public database intended to serve as a resource for research on the immune response to SARS-CoV-2. Samples were obtained from the ongoing ImmuneRACE study (first 160 participants) and from 1,254 subjects provided by 6 global collaborators. Sample metadata almost always included a de-identified subject ID, COVID-19 status, age in years and sex. HLA class I and class II types, where available, came from metadata supplied by the sample provider rather than from assay-based typing.

Findings and caveats that apply to the study as a whole: The quantity of clinical and demographic metadata differed by source and by participant and was supplied without curation.

TCRbeta CDR3 regions were amplified from genomic DNA using the immunoSEQ Assay, a bias-controlled multiplex PCR. In the source study's methods: Nucleated cell counts per sample were estimated from amplification of reference gene primers within the assay. To quantify the absolute abundance of each unique TCRbeta CDR3 rearrangement, sequence reads were collapsed and filtered. For each sample, productive Simpson clonality was calculated as the square root of Simpson's diversity index across productive rearrangements. Sourced from immuneACCESS, this table was stored by TCRdb with only in-frame sequences that have V and J called. A share of the clones is absent; for the studies checked, an unresolved V gene accounts for under half, and the remainder has no known explanation. The D gene and trimming were derived from the DNA, and the V and J assignments and clone size from that table. The sample profile shows 90,000 to 120,000 clones; roughly 83% of them were found once. The ten largest account for around 4.4% of the sample.

On this clone itself: Its antigen remains undetermined. No per-base quality is available; no much larger clone lies one base away.

CDR1 and CDR2 are drawn from the germline V gene: MDHEN, SYDVKM. From the cysteine through the phenylalanine, the CDR3 covers 15 amino acids. The CDR3 DNA has 45 bases and is translated from base 1. Trimming takes 5 bases off V and 2 bases off J; junction bases not matched to a gene: 4. Each collaborating institution followed its own protocols to collect whole blood in K2EDTA tubes. For TCRbeta analysis, collaborator samples were shipped as frozen whole blood, as isolated PBMCs, or as DNA extracted from either sample type. This sequence uses TRBV28 and TRBJ1-5; a stretch of 9 junction bases matches TRBD1. The source material was peripheral blood. The origin of this receptor is a human donor in a cohort sampled during active COVID-19. The DNA sequence reads TGTGCCAGCAGTGGGGACAGGGCGGGCAATCAGCCCCAGCATTTT. Its coded protein is CASSGDRAGNQPQHF.